The sequence of this T cell receptor (beta chain) was determined in a study of T cells in Graves' hyperthyroidism and ophthalmopathy. Study-wide findings and caveats: Most thyroid-expanded clonotypes above 0.001 were also found in blood.

This clonotype was seen repeatedly, ten times or more. The antigen remains undetermined. Unmatched junction bases numbered 8, after V lost 3 bases and J lost 6 bases. This CDR3 has 15 residues. Per the germline V gene, CDR1 is SGHRS and CDR2 is YFSETQ. With a duration under 2 months, the hyperthyroidism was newly diagnosed in patients aged 18 to 65. Researchers barred patients who had uncontrolled infection, other autoimmune disease, pregnancy or lactation. Before ophthalmopathy appeared, progressors gave blood at initial hyperthyroidism diagnosis. Regions amplified from RNA transcripts were the TCR beta CDR3 regions. An initial round of RT-PCR targeting the TCR CDR3 relied on the HTBI primer set. TCRdb recomputed calls from the multiplex PCR reads with MiXCR, one row per CDR3 protein. This table has hundreds of thousands of distinct CDR3 sequences, 15% to 20% appearing once.

The sample consisted of blood. This chain links TRBV5-1 with TRBJ2-1; 8 nucleotides align to TRBD1. This sequence was found in a woman in her forties or fifties with Graves' hyperthyroidism that later progressed to Graves' ophthalmopathy. The CDR3 loop is CASSYDRGAGNEQFF. The DNA for the CDR3 is TGCGCCAGCAGCTACGACAGGGGTGCTGGCAATGAGCAGTTCTTC.